This TCR beta chain was observed in a study of OX40 agonist ivuxolimab in advanced cancers. Trimming removed 3 bases from V and 6 bases from J; junction bases left unmatched: 14. The CDR3 covers 17 residues. The germline CDR1 and CDR2 sequences are LGHNA and YSLEER. TCRdb keeps only in-frame clones here, not all; method: immunoSEQ multiplex PCR. This sample carries 80,000 or so clones, 70% to 90% of them seen once, and the ten largest clones take roughly 7.3%. The sample in question was CD4+ or CD8+ T cells sorted from blood, obtained in a trial of the OX40 agonist ivuxolimab. The TCR sequence derives from an adult with an advanced solid tumor such as melanoma, head and neck, liver or kidney cancer. J is TRBJ2-1 and V is TRBV4-3; TRBD2 matches 7 bases. CDR3 bases: TGCGCCAGCAGCCATCCGCGAAGGGACTACCTCCGCAATGAGCAGTTCTTC. This sequence encodes CASSHPRRDYLRNEQFF.